The entry below gives a single T cell receptor (beta chain) sequence along with its context. No antigen is known for it. The junction differs from germline at one of its ends, possibly a read error. The CDR3 runs 13 residues. CDR1 and CDR2 (germline): SGDLS, YYNGEE. The entry originates in a study of T cells in Graves' hyperthyroidism and ophthalmopathy. Aged 18 to 65, the patients had hyperthyroidism that was newly diagnosed and had lasted under 2 months. Cells are PBMCs isolated from more than 8.5 ml of fresh blood. Study-level findings and limits: Most thyroid-expanded clonotypes above 0.001 were also found in blood.

What was amplified from RNA transcripts were TCR beta CDR3 regions. HTBI primers were employed in a first-round RT-PCR of the TCR CDR3. TCRdb processed the multiplex PCR reads anew with MiXCR; each CDR3 protein has one entry. This sample carries 350,000 to 500,000 distinct CDR3 sequences, roughly 15% of them seen once, and the ten largest clones take about 5%. The specimen was blood. The receptor's source is a woman under 30 with Graves' hyperthyroidism. The chain couples TRBV9 to TRBJ2-5; 9 bases line up with TRBD1. The CDR3 protein is CATSDRGRETQYF. CDR3 nucleotide sequence: TGTGCCACCAGCGACAGGGGGAGAGAGACCCAGTACTTC.